The 16 T cell receptor beta chains below come from one sample, sequenced in a study of T cell repertoires in cytomegalovirus infection (dated by TCRdb to between 2018 and 2020). The sample was run on an Illumina HiSeq 1500. TCRdb reprocessed the public reads (quality trimming at Q25 with fastp, clone calling with MiXCR) and kept in-frame beta chains. CDR3 protein duplicates are merged, each entry listing the most common genes and DNA. This sample has 500,000 or so distinct CDR3 sequences in its table, and 15% to 20% of those were observed once. Of the sample, under 30% is held by the ten largest clones. Sequences were obtained from CD8+ T cells from PBMCs. Every receptor here comes from a human donor in good health (CMV status not recorded). Some clones in this sample may be carry-over from other donors' samples.

This clonotype appeared many times. The chain uses TRBV5-5 and TRBJ1-6, with D perhaps matching TRBD1 (6 bases). Trimming cost V 4 bases and J 6 bases, with 14 bases left between them. The length of the CDR3 is 15 residues. The germline CDR1 and CDR2 sequences are SGHKS and YYEKEE (reference sequence). The CDR3, as DNA: TGTGCCAGCAGCCTATATCAGGGGTTTAATTCACCCCTCCACTTT. Protein sequence: CASSLYQGFNSPLHF. The full variable domain, rest sourced from reference TRBV5-5 and TRBJ1-6, is DAGVTQSPTHLIKTRGQQVTLRCSPISGHKSVSWYQQVLGQGPQFIFQYYEKEERGRGNFPDRFSARQFPNYSSELNVNALLLGDSALYLCASSLYQGFNSPLHFGNGTRLTVT.

There are a few counts of this clonotype. This rearrangement joins TRBV27 to TRBJ2-7; perhaps TRBD1 as D (5 bases). V lost 3 bases and J 0 bases, leaving 9 bases between the germline ends. The germline V gene encodes CDR1 MNHEY and CDR2 SMNVEV (reference sequence). The CDR3 is 14 residues long. Here the CDR3 reads CASSFLDSSYEQYF. The CDR3, as DNA: TGTGCCAGCAGTTTCCTCGACAGCTCCTACGAGCAGTACTTC.

This clonotype was found many times. V gene TRBV5-4 combines with J gene TRBJ2-5; tentative D call: TRBD2 (6 bases). Trimming pared 4 bases from V and 2 bases from J, leaving 18 bases between. This CDR3 has 16 amino acids. CDR1 is SGHNT and CDR2 is YYREEE in the germline V gene (reference sequence). The CDR3, as DNA: TGTGCCAGCAGCCCGACGACTAGAATGCGGCAAGAGACCCAGTACTTC. Its translation is CASSPTTRMRQETQYF.

This clonotype has only a few counts. The V and J genes are TRBV27 and TRBJ1-2; D is perhaps TRBD1 (5 bases). The CDR3 length is 14 residues. Per the germline V gene, CDR1 is MNHEY and CDR2 is SMNVEV (reference sequence). Deletions cut 8 bases from V and 2 bases from J, with 15 bases between. This chain's CDR3 is CASGGGRVNYGYTF. As DNA, the CDR3 is TGTGCCAGCGGGGGAGGACGGGTAAACTATGGCTACACCTTC.

This clonotype occurred a few times. The CDR3 is CASWRPYTGELFF. The CDR3 bases are TGTGCCAGCTGGCGGCCGTACACCGGGGAGCTGTTTTTT. This chain joins TRBV6-2 or TRBV6-3 and TRBJ2-2, with unresolved D. The CDR3 extends over 13 amino acids. Germline V lookup: CDR1 MNHEY, CDR2 SVGEGT. V lost 8 bases, J lost 3 bases, and 10 bases lay in between.

The chain links TRBV10-2 to TRBJ2-7; 7 bases are a match to TRBD1. Germline V CDR1 and CDR2: WSHSY, SAAADI. The CDR3 is 15 amino acids. With 0 bases clipped from V and 1 base from J, the junction kept 3 bases outside the gene matches. The CDR3 coding sequence is TGCGCCAGCAGTGAGTCGGGGACAGCTTCCTACGAGCAGTACTTC. Its translation: CASSESGTASYEQYF.

Turning to this clonotype: Possible read error: a much larger clone is one base away. The chain carries TRBV27 and TRBJ1-5; 11 bases are a match to TRBD1. The CDR3 consists of 14 residues. Germline V CDR1 and CDR2: MNHEY, SMNVEV (reference sequence). Here the CDR3 DNA reads TGTACCAGCAGTATGGGACAGGGGGGACAGCCCCAGCATTTT. It yields the protein CTSSMGQGGQPQHF.

This clonotype showed up just a few times. The genes are TRBV11-1 and TRBJ2-5, with 12 nucleotides matching TRBD2. CDR1 is SGHAT, CDR2 FQDESV, per germline (reference sequence). This CDR3 comprises 17 residues. Trimming cost V 4 bases and J 2 bases; bases outside gene matches: 8. Here the CDR3 DNA reads TGTGCCAGCAGCTGGTCTAGCGGGGGGGCCGGACAAGAGACCCAGTACTTC. Translating gives CASSWSSGGAGQETQYF.

Worth noting for this clonotype: At one of its ends the junction is not consistent with the germline gene, which may arise from a read error. This sequence joins TRBV7-6 and TRBJ2-7; 9 bases line up with TRBD2. Germline V gives CDR1 SGHVS, CDR2 FNYEAQ. The CDR3 runs 15 residues. CDR3 nucleotide sequence: TGTGCTAGCAGCGTCGGACTAGCGCCTTCCTACGAGCAGTACTTC. Protein: CASSVGLAPSYEQYF.

A few counts support this clonotype. This chain joins TRBV5-6 and TRBJ1-2, with a tentative D call TRBD1 (5 bases). CDR1 SGHDT and CDR2 YYEEEE come from the germline V gene. Trimming shortened V by 7 bases and J by 8 bases, and 24 bases separated the two germline ends. CDR3 length: 15 amino acids. In DNA form, the CDR3 reads TGTGCCAGCCATTGGGACCGGCTCACCTATGGGGGCTACACCTTC. It specifies CASHWDRLTYGGYTF.

There are a few counts of this clonotype. The chain is built from TRBV19 and TRBJ1-1; the match to TRBD1 covers 7 bases. The CDR3 length is 14 residues. Trimming cost V 4 bases and J 7 bases; bases outside gene matches: 9. Germline V gene lookup returns CDR1 LNHDA and CDR2 SQIVND (reference sequence). The DNA for the CDR3 is TGTGCCAGTAGTACAGGGGGAGGACGGGATGAAGCTTTCTTT. Its translation is CASSTGGGRDEAFF. The variable domain in full, completed from reference TRBV19 and TRBJ1-1, reads DGGITQSPKYLFRKEGQNVTLSCEQNLNHDAMYWYRQDPGQGLRLIYYSQIVNDFQKGDIAEGYSVSREKKESFPLTVTSAQKNPTAFYLCASSTGGGRDEAFFGQGTRLTVV.

This clonotype occurred a few times. V usage is TRBV4-1 and J usage is TRBJ2-6; D call uncertain. The CDR3 has 13 residues. Germline V gene data show CDR1 as MGHRA and CDR2 as YSYEKL. V lost 4 bases, J lost 6 bases, and 7 bases lay in between. CDR3 loop: CASSPTEANVLTF. Here the CDR3 DNA reads TGCGCCAGCAGCCCCACTGAGGCCAACGTCCTGACTTTC.

The chain couples TRBV5-6 to TRBJ2-3; 8 nucleotides agree with TRBD2. The CDR3 is 16 residues long. The V gene end was trimmed by 0 bases and the J gene end by 3 bases; junction bases not matched to a gene: 6. The germline V gene has CDR1 SGHDT and CDR2 YYEEEE. CDR3 sequence reads: CASSLDGLAGTDTQYF. CDR3 nucleotide sequence: TGTGCCAGCAGCTTGGATGGATTAGCGGGAACAGATACGCAGTATTTT.

This clonotype was recorded at least ten times. This chain connects TRBV5-8 to TRBJ2-5; D unresolved. This CDR3 contains 14 residues. Germline loops: CDR1 SGHTS, CDR2 YDEGEE. V was shortened by 0 bases and J by 2 bases, with 8 bases between the two germline ends. The CDR3 DNA reads as TGTGCCAGCAGCTTGGGCTATCGGCAAGAGACCCAGTACTTC. It yields the protein CASSLGYRQETQYF.

This clonotype was detected a few times. The chain links TRBV5-1 to TRBJ2-3, with TRBD2 matching over 10 bases. The length of the CDR3 is 18 residues. The germline gives CDR1 SGHRS, CDR2 YFSETQ. V shed 4 bases, J shed 0 bases, and the junction held 11 bases outside the gene matches. As DNA, the CDR3 is TGCGCCAGCAGCGATGGGGCTAGCGGGGGCTACAGCACAGATACGCAGTATTTT. Its protein is CASSDGASGGYSTDTQYF.

This clonotype was found a few times. V gene TRBV20-1 combines with J gene TRBJ2-7; a possible D gene is TRBD1 (6 bases). Trimming took off 3 bases at V and 0 bases at J, with 12 bases between the two ends. CDR3 length: 14 residues. Germline CDR1 is DFQATT and CDR2 is SNEGSKA (reference sequence). The CDR3 DNA is TGCAGTGCTAGCATGGACAGCCTCTCCTACGAGCAGTACTTC. Its translation is CSASMDSLSYEQYF.